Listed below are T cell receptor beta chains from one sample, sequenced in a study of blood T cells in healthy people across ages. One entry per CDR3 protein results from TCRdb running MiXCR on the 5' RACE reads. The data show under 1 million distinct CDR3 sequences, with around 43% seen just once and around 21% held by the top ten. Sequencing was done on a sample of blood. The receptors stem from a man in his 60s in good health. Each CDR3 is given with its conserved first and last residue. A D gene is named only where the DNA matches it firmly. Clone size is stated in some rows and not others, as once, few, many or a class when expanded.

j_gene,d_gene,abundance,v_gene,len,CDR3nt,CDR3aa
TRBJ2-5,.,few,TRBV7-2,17,TGTGCCAGCAGCCCAATCCTCGTACTAGGAGGCCAAGAGACCCAGTACTTC,CASSPILVLGGQETQYF
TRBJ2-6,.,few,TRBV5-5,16,TGTGCCAGCAGCTCGTCGCTACTCTCTGGGGCCAACGTCCTGACTTTC,CASSSSLLSGANVLTF
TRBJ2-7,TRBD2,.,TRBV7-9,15,TGTGCCAGCAGCCCCCTAGCGGGGGAGTCCTACGAGCAGTACTTC,CASSPLAGESYEQYF
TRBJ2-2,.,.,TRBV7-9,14,TGTGCCAGCACGTCGGGGGTGAACACCGGGGAGCTGTTTTTT,CASTSGVNTGELFF
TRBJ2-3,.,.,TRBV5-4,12,TGTGCCAGCAGACGAAACGAAGATACGCAGTATTTT,CASRRNEDTQYF
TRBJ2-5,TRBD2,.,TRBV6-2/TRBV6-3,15,TGTGCCAGCAGCCTTCTAGCGGAGGAGGCTACGCAGCAGTACTTC,CASSLLAEEATQQYF
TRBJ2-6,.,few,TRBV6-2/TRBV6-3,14,TGTGCCAGCGCATGGAATACTGGGGCCAACGTCCTGACTTTC,CASAWNTGANVLTF
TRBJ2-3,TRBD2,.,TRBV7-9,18,TGTGCCAGCAGCTTAAGCTTACTAGCGGGGGAGAGCACAGATACGCAGTATTTT,CASSLSLLAGESTDTQYF
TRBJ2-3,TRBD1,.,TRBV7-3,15,TGTGCCAGCAGCCCTGGGACAGGTAACACAGATATGCAGTATTTT,CASSPGTGNTDMQYF
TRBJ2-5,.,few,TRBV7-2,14,TGTGCCAGCAGCTTTGGGCTGCATGGGGAGACCCAGTACTTC,CASSFGLHGETQYF
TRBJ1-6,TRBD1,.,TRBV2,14,TGTGCCAGTGGAGGGAGGGGGCAGAATTCACCCCTCCACTTT,CASGGRGQNSPLHF
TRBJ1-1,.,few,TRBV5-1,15,TGCGCCAGCAGCTCTGGGTTGGAGGGGTGGACTGAAGCTTTCTTT,CASSSGLEGWTEAFF
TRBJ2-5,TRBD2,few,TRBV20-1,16,TGCAGTGCTAGAGTGCTAGCGGGGGGGTCAACGGAGACCCAGTACTTC,CSARVLAGGSTETQYF
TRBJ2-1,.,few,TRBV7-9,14,TGTGCCAGCAGCGATACAGGGGAGGTCGATGAGCAGTTCTTC,CASSDTGEVDEQFF
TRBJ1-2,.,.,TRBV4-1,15,TGCGCCAGCAGCCAAGCCAGGTCCGCAGCCTATGGCTACACCTTC,CASSQARSAAYGYTF
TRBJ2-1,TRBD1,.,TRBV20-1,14,TGCAGTGCGCGGACAGGAGAATCCTACAATGAGCAGTTCTTC,CSARTGESYNEQFF
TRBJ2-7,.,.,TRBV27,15,TGTGCCAGCAGTTCTCCGGGACGGCGGCCCTACGAGCAGTACTTC,CASSSPGRRPYEQYF
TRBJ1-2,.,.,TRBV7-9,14,TGTGCCAGCAGCTCCGTCCGGGGCGACTATGGCTACACCTTC,CASSSVRGDYGYTF
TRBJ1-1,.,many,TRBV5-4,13,TGTGCCAGCAGCTTAAAGGGGGGTACTGAAGCTTTCTTT,CASSLKGGTEAFF
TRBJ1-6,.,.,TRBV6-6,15,TGTGCCAGCAGACCTTCTCGGGGTCAGGATTCACCCCTCCACTTT,CASRPSRGQDSPLHF
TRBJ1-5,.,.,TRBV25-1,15,TGTGCCAGCAGTGAAAATGGGGGGCTCGGTCAGCCCCAGCATTTT,CASSENGGLGQPQHF
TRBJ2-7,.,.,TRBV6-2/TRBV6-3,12,TGTGCCAGCAGTGACAAGATCTACGAGCAGTACTTC,CASSDKIYEQYF
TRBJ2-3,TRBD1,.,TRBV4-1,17,TGCGCCAGCAGCCAAGTTCCGACAGGGTTAGGCACAGATACGCAGTATTTT,CASSQVPTGLGTDTQYF
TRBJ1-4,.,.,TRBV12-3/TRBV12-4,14,TGTGCCAGCAAACTACAGGGTTCTAATGAAAAACTGTTTTTT,CASKLQGSNEKLFF
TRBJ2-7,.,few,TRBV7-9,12,TGTGCCAGCAGCCAACCGCGGGAAGAGCAGTACTTC,CASSQPREEQYF
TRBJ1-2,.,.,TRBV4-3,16,TGCGCCAGCAGCCAAGATAGGAGGGGCGCATCCCATGGCTACACCTTC,CASSQDRRGASHGYTF
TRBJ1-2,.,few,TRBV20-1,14,TGCAGTGCTAGAGTCGCGCAGGATAACTATGGCTACACCTTC,CSARVAQDNYGYTF
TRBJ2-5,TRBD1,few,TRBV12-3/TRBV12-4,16,TGTGCCAGCAGCGCACAGAAGGACAGGGCAACGGAGACCCAGTACTTC,CASSAQKDRATETQYF
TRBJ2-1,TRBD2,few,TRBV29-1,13,TGCAGCGTTGAAGACGGGACTAGCAATGAGCAGTTCTTC,CSVEDGTSNEQFF
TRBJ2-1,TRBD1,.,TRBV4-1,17,TGCGCCAGCAGCCAGGGATGGACAGGGTTGGCAGGAAATGAGCAGTTCTTC,CASSQGWTGLAGNEQFF
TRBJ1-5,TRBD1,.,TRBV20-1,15,TGCAGTGCTAAGGACAGGGCAGATAGCAATCAGCCCCAGCATTTT,CSAKDRADSNQPQHF
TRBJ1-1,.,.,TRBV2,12,TGTGCCAGCAGTGAAGTGTGGGGGGAAGCTTTCTTT,CASSEVWGEAFF
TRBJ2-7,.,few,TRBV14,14,TGTGCCAGCAACCAGGGACGGGACTCCTACGAGCAGTACTTC,CASNQGRDSYEQYF
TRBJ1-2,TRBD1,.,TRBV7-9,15,TGTGCCAGCAGCCAGAAACGACAGGGGGAGTATGGCTACACCTTC,CASSQKRQGEYGYTF
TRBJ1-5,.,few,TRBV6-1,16,TGTGCCAGCAACGGACATCACTCCCTTAGCAATCAGCCCCAGCATTTT,CASNGHHSLSNQPQHF
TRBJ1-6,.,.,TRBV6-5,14,TGTGCCAGCAGTTACCTCGGGGGAAATTCACCCCTCCACTTT,CASSYLGGNSPLHF
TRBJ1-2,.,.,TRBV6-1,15,TGTGCCAGCAGCCCCCCCCAGGGAGTGGTCTATGGCTACACCTTC,CASSPPQGVVYGYTF
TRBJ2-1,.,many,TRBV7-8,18,TGTGCCAGCAGCTTAGCGGGGAGAGGACGGAGCTCCTACAATGAGCAGTTCTTC,CASSLAGRGRSSYNEQFF
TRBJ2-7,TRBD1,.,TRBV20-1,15,TGCAGTGCTCGGCTAACAGGGGATTGGGCTTACGAGCAGTACTTC,CSARLTGDWAYEQYF
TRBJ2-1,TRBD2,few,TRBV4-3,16,TGCGCCAGCAGCCAAGGGCTGGGACTAGGTAACAATGAGCAGTTCTTC,CASSQGLGLGNNEQFF
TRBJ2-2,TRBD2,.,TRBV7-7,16,TGTGCTAGCAGCCAAGCTAGCGGGGGAAACACCGGGGAGCTGTTTTTT,CASSQASGGNTGELFF